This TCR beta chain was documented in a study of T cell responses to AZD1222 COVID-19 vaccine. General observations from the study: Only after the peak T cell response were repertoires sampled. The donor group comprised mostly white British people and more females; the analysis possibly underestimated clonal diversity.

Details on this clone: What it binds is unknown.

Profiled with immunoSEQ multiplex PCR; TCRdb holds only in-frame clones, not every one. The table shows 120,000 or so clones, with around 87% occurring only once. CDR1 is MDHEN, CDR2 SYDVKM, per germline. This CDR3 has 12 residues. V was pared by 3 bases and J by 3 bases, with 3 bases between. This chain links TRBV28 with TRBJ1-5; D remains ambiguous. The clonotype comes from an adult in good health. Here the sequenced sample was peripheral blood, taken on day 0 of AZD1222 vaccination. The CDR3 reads CASSLYNQPQHF. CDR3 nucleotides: TGTGCCAGCAGTTTGTACAATCAGCCCCAGCATTTT.